This section outlines one T cell receptor beta chain sequence together with its context. The CDR3 extends 3 residues past the end of the read, so its final part is completed from the germline J gene. The CDR3 consists of 14 residues. Deletions cut 2 bases from V and 0 bases from J, with 8 bases between. Germline V gene sequence: CDR1 SEHNR, CDR2 FQNEAQ (reference sequence). This specimen comes from a study of T cell clonality in common variable immunodeficiency. Sequencing used immunoSEQ multiplex PCR; TCRdb keeps in-frame clones, though not all of them. There are about 52,000 clones in the sample, none observed a single time.

V and J are TRBV7-9 and TRBJ2-7, with D hard to call. Material: peripheral blood mononuclear cells. The source is a person aged 18 to 75 in good health. The sequenced part of the CDR3 DNA is TGTGCCAGCAGCTTAATCCGTTCCTCCTACGAG. Translation: CASSLIRSSYE. The whole CDR3 sequence is CASSLIRSSYEQYF.